This is a list of T cell receptor beta chains from one sample in a study of blood T cell repertoires in COVID-19. Profiled with immunoSEQ multiplex PCR; TCRdb holds only in-frame clones, not every one. Of about 87,000 clones in the sample, roughly 80% were seen once. The sample was peripheral blood. Receptor source: a woman at least 80 years old with active or convalescent COVID-19. CDR3s include the opening cysteine and the closing phenylalanine or tryptophan. Each record gives: CDR3 length, D gene, V gene, clone size, J gene, CDR3 protein, CDR3 DNA. D genes are given only for firm matches. Rows give clone size only sometimes, using once, few, many, or a class for an expanded clone.

13	TRBD1	TRBV12-3/TRBV12-4	NA	TRBJ1-2	CASSTGVSYGYTF	TGTGCCAGCAGTACAGGGGTAAGCTATGGCTACACCTTC
16	NA	TRBV6-2/TRBV6-3	once	TRBJ1-5	CASSHTGPGSNQPQHF	TGTGCCAGCAGTCACACAGGACCTGGTAGCAATCAGCCCCAGCATTTT
15	TRBD2	TRBV4-2	NA	TRBJ2-7	CASSQTGTSLYEQYF	TGTGCCAGCAGCCAAACCGGGACTAGTCTGTACGAGCAGTACTTC
14	NA	TRBV7-9	NA	TRBJ1-2	CASSPGLALYGYTF	TGTGCCAGCAGCCCAGGCCTGGCCCTTTATGGCTACACCTTC
14	TRBD1	TRBV7-3	once	TRBJ2-1	CASSAQGWDNEQFF	TGTGCCAGCAGCGCACAGGGGTGGGACAATGAGCAGTTCTTC
11	NA	TRBV6-2/TRBV6-3	NA	TRBJ1-1	CASSYDFGAFF	TGTGCCAGCAGTTACGACTTCGGAGCTTTCTTT
14	NA	TRBV19	NA	TRBJ2-2	CASSPTGGAGELFF	TGTGCCAGTAGTCCTACCGGAGGCGCCGGGGAGCTGTTTTTT
12	NA	TRBV5-1	NA	TRBJ2-1	CASSLDGVEQFF	TGCGCCAGCAGCTTGGACGGGGTTGAGCAGTTCTTC
15	NA	TRBV11-3	NA	TRBJ2-5	CASSRGAGNQETQYF	TGTGCCAGCAGCCGGGGGGCGGGAAATCAAGAGACCCAGTACTTC
15	NA	TRBV30	NA	TRBJ1-1	CAWSVGSGLGAEAFF	TGTGCCTGGAGTGTAGGAAGTGGTCTGGGCGCTGAAGCTTTCTTT
16	NA	TRBV2	NA	TRBJ2-1	CASSERGGLRFVEQFF	TGTGCCAGCAGTGAGAGGGGGGGTCTAAGATTTGTGGAGCAGTTCTTC
17	NA	TRBV21-1	NA	TRBJ1-1	CASSTSVFDWGGSKAFF	TGTGCCAGCAGCACCAGCGTCTTTGATTGGGGGGGGTCGAAAGCTTTCTTT
13	NA	TRBV7-2	NA	TRBJ1-2	CASSSPNQKGYTF	TGTGCCAGCAGCTCCCCGAACCAGAAGGGCTACACCTTC
15	NA	TRBV7-2	NA	TRBJ1-3	CASSSSGGSGNTIYF	TGTGCCAGCAGCTCCTCCGGGGGCTCTGGAAACACCATATATTTT
13	NA	TRBV7-9	NA	TRBJ2-2	CASSLGSTGELFF	TGTGCCAGCTCCCTCGGGAGCACCGGGGAGCTGTTTTTT
14	NA	TRBV4-2	NA	TRBJ2-5	CASSQDGQQETQYF	TGTGCCAGCAGCCAAGATGGTCAGCAAGAGACCCAGTACTTC
16	TRBD2	TRBV6-5	few	TRBJ2-1	CASSYGLAGGSYEQFF	TGTGCCAGCAGTTACGGACTAGCGGGGGGATCTTATGAGCAGTTCTTC
15	TRBD1	TRBV18	NA	TRBJ1-3	CASSPGQGLVDTIYF	TGTGCCAGCTCACCCGGACAGGGACTTGTAGACACCATATATTTT
13	NA	TRBV29-1	NA	TRBJ1-1	CSVFGQSNTEAFF	TGCAGCGTTTTTGGACAGTCCAACACTGAAGCTTTCTTT
15	NA	TRBV21-1	NA	TRBJ1-2	CASSKERGRDYGYTF	TGTGCCAGCAGCAAAGAGCGGGGGCGAGACTATGGCTACACCTTC
15	NA	TRBV2	NA	TRBJ1-6	CASSGMGGENSPLHF	TGTGCCAGCAGCGGAATGGGGGGGGAGAATTCACCCCTCCACTTT
14	NA	TRBV7-3	NA	TRBJ2-1	CASSPAATYNEQFF	TGTGCCAGCAGCCCGGCGGCAACTTACAATGAGCAGTTCTTC
16	NA	TRBV15	NA	TRBJ2-7	CATSRDGGGILYEQYF	TGTGCCACCAGCAGAGACGGAGGCGGGATCCTCTACGAGCAGTACTTC
13	NA	TRBV7-7	NA	TRBJ2-1	CASSLLRDGEQFF	TGTGCTAGCAGCTTGTTGCGGGACGGGGAGCAGTTCTTC
12	NA	TRBV12-3/TRBV12-4	NA	TRBJ2-5	CASSSPGETQYF	TGTGCCAGCAGCTCCCCCGGGGAGACCCAGTACTTC
13	TRBD1	TRBV29-1	once	TRBJ1-4	CSVAGQGNEKLFF	TGCAGCGTTGCGGGACAGGGTAATGAAAAACTGTTTTTT
16	TRBD2	TRBV5-1	NA	TRBJ2-5	CASSLGFAGGSETQYF	TGCGCCAGCAGCTTGGGGTTTGCGGGGGGGTCGGAGACCCAGTACTTC
12	TRBD1	TRBV19	NA	TRBJ1-2	CASSIRQGGYTF	TGTGCCAGTAGCATCCGACAGGGCGGCTACACCTTC
15	TRBD1	TRBV6-4	once	TRBJ2-1	CASSDSTGGYNEQFF	TGTGCCAGCAGTGACTCGACAGGGGGATACAATGAGCAGTTCTTC